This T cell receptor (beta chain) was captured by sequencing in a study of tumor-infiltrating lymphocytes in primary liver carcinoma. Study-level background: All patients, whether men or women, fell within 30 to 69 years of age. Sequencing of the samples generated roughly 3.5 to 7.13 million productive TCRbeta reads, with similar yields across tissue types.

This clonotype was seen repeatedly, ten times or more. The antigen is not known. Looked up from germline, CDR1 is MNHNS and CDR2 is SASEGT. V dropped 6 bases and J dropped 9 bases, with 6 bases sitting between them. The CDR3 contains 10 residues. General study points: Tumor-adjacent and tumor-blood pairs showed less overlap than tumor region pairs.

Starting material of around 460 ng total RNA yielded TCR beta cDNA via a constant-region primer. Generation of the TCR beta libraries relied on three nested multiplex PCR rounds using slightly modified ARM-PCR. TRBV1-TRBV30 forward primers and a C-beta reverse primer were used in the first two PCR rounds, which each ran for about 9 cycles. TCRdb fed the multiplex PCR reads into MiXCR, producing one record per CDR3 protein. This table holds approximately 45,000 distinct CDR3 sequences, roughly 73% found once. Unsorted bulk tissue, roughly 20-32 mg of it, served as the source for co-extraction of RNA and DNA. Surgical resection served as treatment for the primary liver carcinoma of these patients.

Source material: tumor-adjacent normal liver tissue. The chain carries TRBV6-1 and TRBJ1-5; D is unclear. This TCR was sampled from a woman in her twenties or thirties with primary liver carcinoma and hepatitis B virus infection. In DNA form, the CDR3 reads TGTGCCAGCAGCCTTTGGCCCCAGCATTTT. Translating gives CASSLWPQHF.